Below, 10 T cell receptor beta chains from the same sample are listed, as sequenced in a study of metastatic and nonmetastatic thyroid tumors. TCRdb ran MiXCR on the PCR reads. The data hold around 70,000 clones, with around 18% observed a single time. Before thyroid surgery, none of the patients had received any treatment. The sequenced sample was blood. The origin of the receptors is a female donor with papillary thyroid cancer or a benign thyroid nodule (not recorded which). Some clones in this sample may be carry-over from other donors' samples.

This clone appeared a few times. This chain connects TRBV7-6 to TRBJ1-2; D gene ambiguous. The V gene lost 2 bases and the J gene lost 7 bases, with 11 bases spanning the gap. There are 13 residues in the CDR3. Germline V gene lookup returns CDR1 SGHVS and CDR2 FNYEAQ. The CDR3: CASSLNQVCGYTF. CDR3 nucleotides: TGTGCCAGCAGCTTAAACCAGGTGTGTGGCTACACCTTC. Filled out from reference TRBV7-6 and TRBJ1-2, the complete variable domain reads GAGVSQSPRYKVTKRGQDVALRCDPISGHVSLYWYRQALGQGPEFLTYFNYEAQQDKSGLPNDRFSAERPEGSISTLTIQRTEQRDSAMYRCASSLNQVCGYTFGSGTRLTVV.

This clone has only a few counts. With a much larger clone just one base away, this may be a read error. The sample carries other DNA sequences with the same CDR3. V usage is TRBV25-1 and J usage is TRBJ2-7, with D hard to call. The CDR3 runs to 13 residues. V was clipped by 3 bases and J by 3 bases, with 9 bases between them. Germline loops: CDR1 MGHDK, CDR2 SYGVNS. CDR3 coding DNA: TGTGCCAGCAGTGAGGCAGGTGACTACGAGCAGTACTTC. This translates into CASSEAGDYEQYF.

This clone has a count of ten or more. The chain recombines TRBV20-1 with TRBJ1-1; maybe TRBD1 (5 bases). Deletions cut 6 bases from V and 0 bases from J, with 17 bases between. This CDR3 is built from 15 residues. CDR1 and CDR2 from the germline V gene are DFQATT and SNEGSKA (reference sequence). CDR3 nucleotide sequence: TGCAGTGCCCTACCCCCCGGGGCCATGAACACTGAAGCTTTCTTT. Translation: CSALPPGAMNTEAFF.

In this sample, this clone turned up many times. The chain carries TRBV11-1 and TRBJ2-2, with TRBD2 matching 7 bases. The CDR3 spans 17 residues. Germline V CDR1 and CDR2: SGHAT, FQDESV (reference sequence). The V segment lost 11 bases and the J segment 0 bases; nucleotides outside the gene matches: 15. In nucleotides, the CDR3 is TGTGCCCTAGCAGCCAATGGCGGGGGATCGAACACCGGGGAGCTGTTTTTT. It translates to CALAANGGGSNTGELFF.

This clone was counted between two and nine times. The V call is TRBV27, the J call TRBJ2-2; D is uncertain. The V gene's germline CDR1 is MNHEY and CDR2 SMNVEV (reference sequence). CDR3 length: 16 residues. The ends were cut back, 6 bases at V and 6 bases at J, with 20 bases in the middle. This CDR3 is CASSPGRLTTPGELFF. In DNA form, the CDR3 reads TGTGCCAGCAGCCCAGGACGCCTTACTACGCCCGGGGAGCTGTTTTTT.

This clone was seen a handful of times. This chain links TRBV27 with TRBJ2-7, with D possibly TRBD2 on 5 matching bases. V lost 7 bases and J lost 3, with 10 bases in between. This CDR3 is 12 amino acids long. CDR1 and CDR2 (germline): MNHEY, SMNVEV (reference sequence). CDR3 loop: CASKKGDYEQYF. The CDR3 DNA is TGTGCCAGCAAGAAGGGAGACTACGAGCAGTACTTC.

This clone showed up many times. The chain couples TRBV19 to TRBJ2-2; D gene uncertain. Per germline, CDR1 LNHDA and CDR2 SQIVND (reference sequence). The V end was cut by 9 bases, the J end by 7 bases, with 12 bases between. CDR3 length: 12 residues. This CDR3 reads CASRLGVGELFF. The CDR3 coding sequence is TGTGCCAGCCGGTTAGGAGTCGGGGAGCTGTTTTTT.

This clone was counted only a few times. The gene calls are TRBV28 and TRBJ1-5; D ambiguous. CDR1 is MDHEN, CDR2 SYDVKM, per germline. The CDR3 totals 13 residues. With 7 bases removed from V and 0 bases from J, the gap between germline ends came to 7 bases. The CDR3 coding sequence is TGTGCCAGCATCGAGGATAGCAATCAGCCCCAGCATTTT. Its protein product is CASIEDSNQPQHF.

CDR3 loop: CASSFSPLPNVLTF. DNA for the CDR3: TGCGCCAGCAGCTTTTCCCCACTTCCTAACGTCCTGACTTTC. This chain links TRBV5-1 with TRBJ2-6; D unclear. V was shortened by 2 bases and J by 10 bases, with 13 bases between the two germline ends. The CDR3 covers 14 residues. Germline CDR1 is SGHRS and CDR2 is YFSETQ.

This rearrangement joins TRBV19 to TRBJ2-1; D is perhaps TRBD2 (6 bases). V was clipped by 3 bases and J by 5 bases, with 11 bases between them. The CDR3 runs 14 residues. Germline V CDR1 and CDR2: LNHDA, SQIVND (reference sequence). The CDR3 sequence is CASSMRGWDNEQFF. The CDR3 coding sequence is TGTGCCAGTAGTATGCGGGGATGGGACAATGAGCAGTTCTTC. Full variable domain (remainder filled in from reference TRBV19 and TRBJ2-1): DGGITQSPKYLFRKEGQNVTLSCEQNLNHDAMYWYRQDPGQGLRLIYYSQIVNDFQKGDIAEGYSVSREKKESFPLTVTSAQKNPTAFYLCASSMRGWDNEQFFGPGTRLTVL.